This TCR beta chain originates from a study of blood T cells in healthy people across ages. Germline assignment: CDR1 LGHNA and CDR2 YSLEER. This CDR3 has 16 residues. Trimming removed 0 bases from V and 4 bases from J; junction bases left unmatched: 4. A second roughly 6 to 11 cycle PCR used barcoded and J-beta primers. Every cDNA molecule carried a tag from a template-switch adaptor bearing 12 random nucleotides. A single record per CDR3 protein comes from TCRdb applying MiXCR to the 5' RACE reads. The sample lists 550,000 to 700,000 distinct CDR3 sequences; 27% were seen once. This clonotype appeared a few times.

This TCR came from a woman in her 70s in good health. The sequencing sample was made of blood. The chain uses TRBV4-3 and TRBJ2-5, with 11 positions matching TRBD2. The CDR3 sequence is CASSQDRLAGSETQYF. The DNA for the CDR3 is TGCGCCAGCAGCCAAGATAGACTAGCGGGGTCAGAGACCCAGTACTTC.